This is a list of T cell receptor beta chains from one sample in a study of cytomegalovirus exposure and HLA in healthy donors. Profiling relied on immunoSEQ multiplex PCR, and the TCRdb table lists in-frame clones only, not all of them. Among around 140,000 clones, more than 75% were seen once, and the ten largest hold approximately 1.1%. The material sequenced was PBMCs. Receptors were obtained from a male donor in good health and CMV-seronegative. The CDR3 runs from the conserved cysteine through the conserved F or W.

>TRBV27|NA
CASSFSAGAYEQYF
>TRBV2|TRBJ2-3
CARGTGSTDTQYF
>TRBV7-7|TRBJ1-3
CASSLVLTGLSGNTIYF
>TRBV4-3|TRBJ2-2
CASSRTGGGTGELFF
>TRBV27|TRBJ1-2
CASSAGPSTNYGYTF
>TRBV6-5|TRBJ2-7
CASSSRAYEQYF
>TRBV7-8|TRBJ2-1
CASSAKGTQSWALNEQFF
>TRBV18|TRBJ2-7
CASSPPPGQGNYEQYF
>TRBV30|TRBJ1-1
CAWSSPPNRYTEAFF
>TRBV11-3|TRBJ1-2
CASSLGPAYGYTF
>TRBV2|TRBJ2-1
CASSAGTGYNEQFF
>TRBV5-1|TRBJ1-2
CASSLRSTGNYGYTF
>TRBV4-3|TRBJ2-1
CASSQGWADHNEQFF
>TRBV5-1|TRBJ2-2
CASSLNGGGAGELFF
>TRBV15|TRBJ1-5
CATNVGGYYDNQPQHF
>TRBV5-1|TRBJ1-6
CASSFSGDNSPLHF
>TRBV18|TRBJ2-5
CASSPPGQQETQYF
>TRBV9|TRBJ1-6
CASSGRDTGRGNSPLHF
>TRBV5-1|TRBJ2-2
CASSLGQNTGELFF
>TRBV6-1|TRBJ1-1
CASRGLTEAFF
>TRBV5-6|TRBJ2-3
CASRSGGTDTQYF
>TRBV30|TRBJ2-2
CACPKNTGELFF
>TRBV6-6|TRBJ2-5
CASSYLGDQETQYF
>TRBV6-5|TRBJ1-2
CASSRQGASYGYTF
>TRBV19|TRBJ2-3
CASRNRDITDTQYF
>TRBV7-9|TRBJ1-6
CASSSFNSPLHF
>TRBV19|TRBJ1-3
CASSMGSSGNTIYF
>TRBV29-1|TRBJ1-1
CSVRTGGGEAFF
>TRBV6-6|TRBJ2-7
CASRQGIHEQYF
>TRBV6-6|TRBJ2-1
CASSYGGSGGYNEQFF
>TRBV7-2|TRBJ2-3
CASRGSGSGDTQYF
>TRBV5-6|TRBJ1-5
CASSLSVGTDSNQPQHF
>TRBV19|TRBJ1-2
CASSIEYSFNYGYTF
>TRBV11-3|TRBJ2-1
CASSPRGGWGGSSYNEQFF
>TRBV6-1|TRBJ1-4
CASSLRGPGNEKLFF
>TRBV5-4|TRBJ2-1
CASSPDREAYNEQFF
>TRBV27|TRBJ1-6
CASTRGQGNSPLHF
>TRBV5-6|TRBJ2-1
CASSLGLAGGYNEQFF
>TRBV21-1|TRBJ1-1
CASSKNPGGEEAFF
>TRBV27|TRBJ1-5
CASRGTGSQPQHF